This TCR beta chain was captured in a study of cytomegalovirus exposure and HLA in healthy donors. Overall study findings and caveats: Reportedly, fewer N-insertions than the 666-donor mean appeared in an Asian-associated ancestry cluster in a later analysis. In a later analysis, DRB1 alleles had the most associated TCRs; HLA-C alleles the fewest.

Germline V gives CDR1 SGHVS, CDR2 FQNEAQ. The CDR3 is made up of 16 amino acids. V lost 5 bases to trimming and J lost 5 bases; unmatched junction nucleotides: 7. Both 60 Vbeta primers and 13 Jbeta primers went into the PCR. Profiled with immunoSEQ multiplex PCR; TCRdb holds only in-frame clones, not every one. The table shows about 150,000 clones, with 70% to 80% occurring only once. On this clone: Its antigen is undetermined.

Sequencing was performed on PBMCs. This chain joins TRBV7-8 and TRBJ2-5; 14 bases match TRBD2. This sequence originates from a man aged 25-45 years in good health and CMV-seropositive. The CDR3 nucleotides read TGTGCCAGCAGCCCCGGGACTAGCGGGAGAGTTGAGACCCAGTACTTC. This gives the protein CASSPGTSGRVETQYF.